This T cell receptor (beta chain) is from a study of T cell responses to AZD1222 COVID-19 vaccine. Looked up from germline, CDR1 is ENHRY and CDR2 is SYGVKD. The length of the CDR3 is 14 residues. The V and J ends lost 6 bases and 3 bases respectively, with 14 bases between them. Whole-study findings and limits: The donor cohort was predominantly white British with a female majority, and clonal diversity may have been underestimated. The span of vaccine-associated CD4 TCRs extended across spike, with dominance at 160-218 and 743-854. Spike-specific TCR breadth and depth grew following two AZD1222 doses.

A note on this clone: What it recognizes is unknown.

Libraries were prepared by immunoSEQ multiplex PCR; TCRdb keeps only in-frame clonotypes and omits some of them. Altogether about 86,000 clones are present, roughly 88% being singletons, with the ten largest covering about a tenth. This specimen consisted of peripheral blood, obtained on day 0 of MenACWY control vaccination. The rearrangement uses TRBV10-3 and TRBJ1-1, with D maybe TRBD1 (5 bases). This TCR was sampled from an adult in good health. The CDR3 loop is CAIRQGEADTEAFF. The CDR3 DNA sequence: TGTGCCATCAGGCAGGGAGAGGCGGACACTGAAGCTTTCTTT.